One sample yielded the 3 T cell receptor beta chains listed below, sequenced in a study of shared clonotypes between healthy human individuals. Libraries were prepared by immunoSEQ multiplex PCR; TCRdb keeps only in-frame clonotypes and omits some of them. The sample lists 550,000 to 600,000 clones; about 80% were seen once. Sequences were obtained from PBMCs. The source is a woman between 40 and 55 years old in good health. Some clones in this sample may be carry-over from other donors' samples.

This chain uses TRBV5-6 with TRBJ2-1; 7 nucleotides match TRBD1. Trimming removed 4 bases from V and 9 bases from J; junction bases left unmatched: 16. This CDR3 contains 16 residues. Germline values: CDR1 SGHDT, CDR2 YYEEEE. The CDR3: CASSPYAAVGGSEQFF. In DNA, the CDR3 is TGTGCCAGCAGCCCCTACGCGGCGGTAGGGGGCAGTGAGCAGTTCTTC.

V gene TRBV7-3 combines with J gene TRBJ2-1; 10 nucleotides line up with TRBD2. V was clipped by 1 base and J by 9 bases; unmatched bases: 6. Germline values: CDR1 SGHTA, CDR2 FQGTGA. The CDR3 runs 15 residues. CDR3 coding DNA: TGTGCCAGCAGCTTAATGGCTAGCGGGAGTGGTGAGCAGTTCTTC. Amino acids: CASSLMASGSGEQFF.

The table lists this clone with a few counts. DNA of the CDR3: TGCGCCAGCAGCCTGGGACAGTTTGTAGAGACCCAGTACTTC. This translates into CASSLGQFVETQYF. This chain uses TRBV4-3 with TRBJ2-5; 7 bases map to TRBD1. J gave up 4 bases and V 4 bases, and 6 bases lay outside the gene matches. The CDR3 sequence is 14 residues long. CDR1 is LGHNA, CDR2 YSLEER, per germline.